This entry lists 17 T cell receptor beta chains sequenced from one sample in a study of glioma-infiltrating T cells after dendritic cell vaccination. Repertoires were generated with immunoSEQ multiplex PCR, while TCRdb's copy carries only in-frame clones and drops some. Here the sample spans around 100,000 clones, roughly 76% being singletons. This sample comprised blood, obtained before dendritic cell vaccination. These receptors were obtained from a human donor with glioblastoma.

The V gene is TRBV27, the J gene TRBJ2-1; TRBD1 might be the D (6 bases). Germline CDR1 is MNHEY and CDR2 is SMNVEV (reference sequence). The CDR3 sequence is 16 residues long. V was shortened by 1 base and J by 8 bases, with 18 bases between the two germline ends. The CDR3 sequence: CASSLFRRTVPHEQFF. The DNA of the CDR3 is TGTGCCAGCAGTTTATTCCGTCGGACAGTGCCCCATGAGCAGTTCTTC.

The chain has TRBV10-3 and TRBJ1-4; possible D gene TRBD1, 6 bases. V shed 3 bases and J shed 7 bases, with 21 bases lying between them. The CDR3 is 17 amino acids. Germline CDR1 and CDR2: ENHRY and SYGVKD. The CDR3 region is CAISDPGQIIKGEKLFF. In nucleotides, the CDR3 is TGTGCCATCAGTGACCCTGGACAGATAATAAAGGGTGAAAAACTGTTTTTT.

The rearrangement links TRBV4-2 to TRBJ2-7; a possible D gene is TRBD2 (5 bases). The CDR3 spans 11 residues. Looked up from germline, CDR1 is LGHNA and CDR2 is YNFKEQ. The V gene lost 3 bases and the J gene lost 5 bases, with 5 bases spanning the gap. The CDR3 is CASSQEDEQYF. The CDR3 DNA sequence: TGTGCCAGCAGCCAGGAGGACGAGCAGTACTTC.

This rearrangement joins TRBV18 to TRBJ2-2; 10 bases line up with TRBD2. The germline V gene has CDR1 KGHSH and CDR2 LQKENI. V shed 3 bases, J shed 5 bases, and the junction held 3 bases outside the gene matches. The CDR3 is 15 residues long. CDR3 amino acids: CASSPGLAETGELFF. As DNA, the CDR3 is TGTGCCAGCTCACCCGGACTAGCGGAAACCGGGGAGCTGTTTTTT.

The chain has TRBV13 and TRBJ2-5; a weak D match, TRBD2 (6 bases). From germline, CDR1 is PRHDT and CDR2 FYEKMQ (reference sequence). This CDR3 has 14 amino acids. Trimming cost V 0 bases and J 4 bases, with 9 bases left between them. The CDR3 loop is CASSLGRDLETQYF. The DNA for the CDR3 is TGTGCCAGCAGCTTAGGCCGGGACTTAGAGACCCAGTACTTC.

This rearrangement joins TRBV4-1 to TRBJ1-2; a weak D match, TRBD1 (5 bases). Germline lookup yields CDR1 MGHRA and CDR2 YSYEKL. The CDR3 covers 14 residues. Trimming left V 1 base short and J 4 bases short, with 10 bases between. The CDR3 loop is CASSQGQTLYGYTF. The CDR3 coding sequence is TGCGCCAGCAGCCAAGGACAGACCCTCTATGGCTACACCTTC.

This sequence joins TRBV5-1 and TRBJ2-7; 13 positions match TRBD2. V trimming: 0 bases; J trimming: 7 bases; junction bases outside the gene matches: 4. CDR1 SGHRS and CDR2 YFSETQ come from the germline V gene. The CDR3 is 15 amino acids. CDR3 in amino acids: CASSLVLAGGDEQYF. The CDR3 DNA reads as TGCGCCAGCAGCTTGGTACTAGCGGGGGGGGATGAGCAGTACTTC.

V is TRBV19 and J is TRBJ1-1; 12 bases line up with TRBD1. V dropped 4 bases and J dropped 4; count of bases not matched to a gene: 7. Germline loops: CDR1 LNHDA, CDR2 SQIVND (reference sequence). CDR3 size: 16 residues. The CDR3 nucleotides are TGTGCCAGTAGTACACGGGACAGGGGGCGAGGCACTGAAGCTTTCTTT. It specifies CASSTRDRGRGTEAFF.

V gene TRBV4-2 combines with J gene TRBJ2-5; a weak D match, TRBD1 (5 bases). The CDR3 consists of 15 residues. CDR1 LGHNA and CDR2 YNFKEQ come from the germline V gene. With 0 bases removed from V and 5 bases from J, the gap between germline ends came to 13 bases. CDR3 protein: CASSQEGRGRETQYF. The CDR3 DNA reads as TGTGCCAGCAGCCAAGAAGGAAGGGGTAGGGAGACCCAGTACTTC.

The chain employs TRBV6-1 and TRBJ1-5; no clear D. V was shortened by 8 bases and J by 0 bases, with 8 bases between the two germline ends. The CDR3 length is 13 residues. Germline V gene data show CDR1 as MNHNS and CDR2 as SASEGT. The CDR3 here is CASSPYSNQPQHF. CDR3 bases: TGTGCCAGCTCCCCTTATAGCAATCAGCCCCAGCATTTT.

V usage is TRBV6-4 and J usage is TRBJ2-3; 10 bases align to TRBD2. Germline V gene sequence: CDR1 MRHNA, CDR2 SNTAGT. Trimming cost V 6 bases and J 2 bases; bases outside gene matches: 5. This CDR3 spans 15 amino acids. The CDR3 DNA reads TGTGCCAGCAGGATTAGCGGGGGGCACACAGATACGCAGTATTTT. This sequence encodes CASRISGGHTDTQYF.

This chain uses TRBV6-1 with TRBJ1-2; 8 nucleotides match TRBD1. The CDR3 contains 14 residues. Germline-derived CDR1 and CDR2 are MNHNS and SASEGT. V trimming: 3 bases; J trimming: 7 bases; junction bases outside the gene matches: 7. The CDR3 sequence is CASSENGQGFGYTF. The CDR3, as DNA: TGTGCCAGCAGTGAGAATGGACAGGGATTTGGCTACACCTTC.

The V gene is TRBV2, the J gene TRBJ1-2; maybe TRBD1 (5 bases). V was trimmed by 8 bases and J by 4 bases, leaving 17 bases between them. This CDR3 is built from 14 residues. Germline V gives CDR1 SNHLY, CDR2 FYNNEI. CDR3 residues: CASAASGQGYGYTF. The CDR3 bases are TGTGCCAGCGCGGCGTCCGGGCAGGGCTATGGCTACACCTTC.

The chain employs TRBV7-9 and TRBJ2-5, with D unclear. Germline V CDR1 and CDR2: SEHNR, FQNEAQ (reference sequence). The CDR3 is 18 residues long. V lost 1 base to trimming and J lost 5 bases, with 23 bases between them. CDR3 sequence (DNA): TGTGCCAGCAGCTTAGTTGCAGTTCTCTCCTTCATGTCTGAGACCCAGTACTTC. This encodes CASSLVAVLSFMSETQYF.

This clone has only a few counts. The chain links TRBV10-3 to TRBJ2-2; no clear D gene. Trimming shortened V by 2 bases and J by 5 bases, and 12 bases separated the two germline ends. CDR3 length equals 15 residues. The germline gives CDR1 ENHRY, CDR2 SYGVKD. The CDR3 DNA sequence: TGTGCCATCAGTGAGAGGCTAGATGGAACCGGGGAGCTGTTTTTT. This codes for CAISERLDGTGELFF.

The CDR3 bases are TGTGCCAGCAGGAACTTGAAGTTTTACGAGCAGTACTTC. It encodes CASRNLKFYEQYF. The chain uses TRBV7-9 and TRBJ2-7; D ambiguous. V dropped 6 bases and J dropped 4 bases, with 13 bases sitting between them. The germline CDR1 and CDR2 sequences are SEHNR and FQNEAQ (reference sequence). The CDR3 length is 13 residues.

This clone was seen a single time. This chain joins TRBV7-2 and TRBJ1-5; D may be TRBD1 (5 bases). CDR1 and CDR2 from the germline V gene are SGHTA and FQGNSA. V was trimmed by 2 bases and J by 1 base, leaving 9 bases between them. The CDR3 extends over 15 amino acids. CDR3 in DNA: TGTGCCAGCAGCTTACAGGGTCTAAGCAATCAGCCCCAGCATTTT. Protein: CASSLQGLSNQPQHF.